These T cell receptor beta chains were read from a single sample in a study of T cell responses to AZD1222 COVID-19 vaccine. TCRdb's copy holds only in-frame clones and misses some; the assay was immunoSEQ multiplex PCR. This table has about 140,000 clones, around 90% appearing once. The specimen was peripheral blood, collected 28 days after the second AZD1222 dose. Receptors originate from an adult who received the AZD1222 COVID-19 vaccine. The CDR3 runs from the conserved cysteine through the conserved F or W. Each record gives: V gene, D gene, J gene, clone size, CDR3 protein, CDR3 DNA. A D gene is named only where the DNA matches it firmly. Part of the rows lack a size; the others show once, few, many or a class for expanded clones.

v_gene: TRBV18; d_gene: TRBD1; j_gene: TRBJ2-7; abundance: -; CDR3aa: CASSPSPGQGIDEQYF; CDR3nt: TGTGCCAGCTCACCCTCACCGGGACAGGGTATCGACGAGCAGTACTTC
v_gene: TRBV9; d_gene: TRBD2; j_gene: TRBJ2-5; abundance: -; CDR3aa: CASSTSGTSGSFTQYF; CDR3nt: TGTGCCAGCAGCACTAGTGGGACTAGCGGGAGTTTTACCCAGTACTTC
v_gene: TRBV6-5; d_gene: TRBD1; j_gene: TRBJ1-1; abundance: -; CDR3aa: CASSYSYRGTEAFF; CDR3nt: TGTGCCAGCAGTTACTCGTACAGGGGCACTGAAGCTTTCTTT
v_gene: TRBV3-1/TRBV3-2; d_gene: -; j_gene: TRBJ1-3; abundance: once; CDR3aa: CASSQVGEYSGNTIYF; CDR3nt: TGTGCCAGCAGCCAAGTGGGCGAGTATTCTGGAAACACCATATATTTT
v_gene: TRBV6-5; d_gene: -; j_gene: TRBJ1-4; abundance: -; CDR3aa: CATRMPAVRRKLFF; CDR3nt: TGTGCCACCAGGATGCCGGCCGTCCGGAGAAAACTGTTTTTT
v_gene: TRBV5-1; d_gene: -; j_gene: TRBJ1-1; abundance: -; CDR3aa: CASTPAGENTEAFF; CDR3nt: TGCGCCAGCACTCCTGCTGGGGAGAACACTGAAGCTTTCTTT
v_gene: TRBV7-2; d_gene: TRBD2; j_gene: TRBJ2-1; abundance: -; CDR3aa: CASSLVGTTLNEQFF; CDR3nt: TGTGCCAGCAGCTTAGTAGGGACTACCCTCAATGAGCAGTTCTTC
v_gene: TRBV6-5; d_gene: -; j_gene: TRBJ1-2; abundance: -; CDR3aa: CASRGTGTSNYGYTF; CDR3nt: TGTGCCAGCAGGGGGACCGGGACATCAAACTATGGCTACACCTTC
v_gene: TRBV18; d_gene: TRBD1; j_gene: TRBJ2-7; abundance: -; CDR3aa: CASSRGQGTAYEQYF; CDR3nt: TGTGCCAGCTCACGGGGACAGGGAACCGCCTACGAGCAGTACTTC
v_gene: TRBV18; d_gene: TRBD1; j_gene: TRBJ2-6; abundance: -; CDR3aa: CASSLQGAEAGANVLTF; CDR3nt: TGTGCCAGCTCACTCCAGGGGGCGGAAGCTGGGGCCAACGTCCTGACTTTC
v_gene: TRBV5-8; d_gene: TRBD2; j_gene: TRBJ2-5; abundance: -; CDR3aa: CASSSPRLAGVQETQYF; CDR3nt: TGTGCCAGCAGCTCCCCCCGACTAGCGGGAGTACAAGAGACCCAGTACTTC
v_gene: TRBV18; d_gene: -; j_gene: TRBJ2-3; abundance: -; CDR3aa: CASSPGRGGDTQYF; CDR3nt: TGTGCCAGCTCACCGGGTAGAGGCGGAGATACGCAGTATTTT